A selection of T cell receptor beta chains follows, all from one sample in a study of graft-versus-host responses after intestinal transplantation. Here immunoSEQ multiplex PCR was the method, and the copy in TCRdb shows in-frame clones only, minus some. The data show about 12,000 clones, 93% seen once. The material sequenced was PBMCs, taken roughly 110 days after intestinal transplant. All receptors come from a human patient who received an intestinal transplant, so some T cells may come from the graft donor. CDR3s include the opening cysteine and the closing phenylalanine or tryptophan. A D gene is named only where the DNA matches it firmly. Clone size is stated in some rows and not others, as once, few, many or a class when expanded.

V: TRBV6-1; J: TRBJ2-2; D: .; size: once; DNA: TGTGCCAGCAGTGAAGGGGTCTACACCGGGGAGCTGTTTTTT; CDR3: CASSEGVYTGELFF
V: TRBV28; J: TRBJ1-6; D: TRBD1; size: .; DNA: TGTGCCAGCAGTTTCCCAACAGGGGCGAGTGATTCACCCCTCCACTTT; CDR3: CASSFPTGASDSPLHF
V: TRBV7-8; J: TRBJ2-2; D: .; size: .; DNA: TGTGCCAGCAGCCCCGACACCGGGGAGCTGTTTTTT; CDR3: CASSPDTGELFF
V: TRBV6-5; J: TRBJ2-1; D: TRBD1; size: .; DNA: TGTGCCAGCACCCGGACAGGGGATTACAATGAGCAGTTCTTC; CDR3: CASTRTGDYNEQFF
V: TRBV28; J: TRBJ2-7; D: TRBD2; size: .; DNA: TGTGCCAGCAGTCGACTAGCGAGTATCTACGAGCAGTACTTC; CDR3: CASSRLASIYEQYF
V: TRBV28; J: TRBJ1-2; D: .; size: .; DNA: TGTGCCAGCAGTTCCCTGGGGGCGCGCGAGTATGGCTACACCTTC; CDR3: CASSSLGAREYGYTF
V: TRBV18; J: TRBJ2-5; D: .; size: .; DNA: TGTGCCAGCTCACCACGGCAGGGTCGGGAAGAGACCCAGTACTTC; CDR3: CASSPRQGREETQYF
V: TRBV7-6; J: TRBJ2-5; D: .; size: .; DNA: TGTGCCAGCAGTCTAGAGCGAGAGACCCAGTACTTC; CDR3: CASSLERETQYF
V: TRBV30; J: TRBJ2-1; D: TRBD2; size: once; DNA: TGTGCCTGGAGTGTATATGCCAGCGGGAGGGCCGGTAGATACAATGAGCAGTTCTTC; CDR3: CAWSVYASGRAGRYNEQFF
V: TRBV6-6; J: TRBJ2-7; D: TRBD1; size: .; DNA: TGTGCCAGCAGCTTGGGACAGGGGACTTCCTACGAGCAGTACTTC; CDR3: CASSLGQGTSYEQYF
V: TRBV5-1; J: TRBJ2-3; D: TRBD2; size: .; DNA: TGCGCCAGCAGCCTATCACTAGCGGCTAGCACAGATACGCAGTATTTT; CDR3: CASSLSLAASTDTQYF
V: TRBV6-1; J: TRBJ1-2; D: .; size: .; DNA: TGTGCCAGCAGTGAACGAGGCTCCATGCGGAAGACCTATGGCTACACCTTC; CDR3: CASSERGSMRKTYGYTF
V: TRBV30; J: TRBJ2-6; D: .; size: .; DNA: TGTGCCTGGACCACCATAATCTCTGGGGCCAACGTCCTGACTTTC; CDR3: CAWTTIISGANVLTF
V: TRBV27; J: TRBJ2-7; D: .; size: .; DNA: TGTGCCAGCAGTTCGCCCGATTCGTACAACGAGCAGTACTTC; CDR3: CASSSPDSYNEQYF
V: TRBV5-1; J: TRBJ2-2; D: TRBD1; size: .; DNA: TGCGCCAGCAGCCCGGACAGGCCCGGGGAGCTGTTTTTT; CDR3: CASSPDRPGELFF
V: TRBV13; J: TRBJ2-1; D: .; size: .; DNA: TGTGCCAGCAGCTCAAGCAACTACAATGAGCAGTTCTTC; CDR3: CASSSSNYNEQFF
V: TRBV18; J: TRBJ2-7; D: .; size: .; DNA: TGTGCCAGCTCACCACTGAAGCGGAACGAGCAGTACTTC; CDR3: CASSPLKRNEQYF
V: TRBV7-9; J: TRBJ2-7; D: TRBD2; size: .; DNA: TGTGCCAGCAGCCCCCGACTAGCGGAATCCTACGAGCAGTACTTC; CDR3: CASSPRLAESYEQYF
V: TRBV6-5; J: TRBJ2-5; D: .; size: once; DNA: TGTGCCAGCGGTAACCACGGGGAAGAGACCCAGTACTTC; CDR3: CASGNHGEETQYF
V: TRBV30; J: TRBJ1-3; D: .; size: .; DNA: TGTGCCTGGAGTGATGTGGGACGTTTAGACACCATATATTTT; CDR3: CAWSDVGRLDTIYF
V: TRBV29-1; J: TRBJ2-5; D: TRBD2; size: .; DNA: TGCAGCGTTGAAGTGGGACTAGCGGGAGTTGGGGGAGAGACCCAGTACTTC; CDR3: CSVEVGLAGVGGETQYF
V: TRBV4-1; J: TRBJ1-2; D: .; size: .; DNA: TGCGCCAGCAGCCAAGTTACCCAGGGGTACTATGGCTACACCTTC; CDR3: CASSQVTQGYYGYTF
V: TRBV5-1; J: TRBJ1-5; D: .; size: .; DNA: TGCGCCAGCAGCTTGGACGGCTTCTCTCATCAGCCCCAGCATTTT; CDR3: CASSLDGFSHQPQHF
V: TRBV27; J: TRBJ2-1; D: .; size: .; DNA: TGTGCCAGCAGCCCGTCTGGAGGGTACAATGAGCAGTTCTTC; CDR3: CASSPSGGYNEQFF
V: TRBV6-6; J: TRBJ1-5; D: .; size: once; DNA: TGTGCCAGCAGTGCACCCCGGGGTAGCAATCAGCCCCAGCATTTT; CDR3: CASSAPRGSNQPQHF
V: TRBV27; J: TRBJ2-1; D: .; size: .; DNA: TGTGCCAGCGCCTCCCCCCGGGGGTTCTCCTACAATGAGCAGTTCTTC; CDR3: CASASPRGFSYNEQFF
V: TRBV5-6; J: TRBJ2-5; D: .; size: .; DNA: TGTGCCAGCAGCACCAACCGGGCAGGGGAGGAGACCCAGTACTTC; CDR3: CASSTNRAGEETQYF
V: TRBV28; J: TRBJ1-1; D: .; size: .; DNA: TGTGCCAGCAGTTTAGGCCTTCGGAGCACTGAAGCTTTCTTT; CDR3: CASSLGLRSTEAFF
V: TRBV6-1; J: TRBJ1-6; D: .; size: .; DNA: TGTGCCAGCAGGGACAGTTATAATTCACCCCTCCACTTT; CDR3: CASRDSYNSPLHF
V: TRBV29-1; J: TRBJ1-2; D: .; size: .; DNA: TGCAGCGTTGAAGTGGAGGTCCCGAACTATGGCTACACCTTC; CDR3: CSVEVEVPNYGYTF
V: TRBV11-3; J: TRBJ2-7; D: .; size: .; DNA: TGTGCCAGCAGCCCAGGGACACACTACGAGCAGTACTTC; CDR3: CASSPGTHYEQYF
V: TRBV2; J: TRBJ1-2; D: .; size: .; DNA: TGTGCCAGCAGACCCCAGTGGGGATACTATGGCTACACCTTC; CDR3: CASRPQWGYYGYTF
V: TRBV27; J: TRBJ2-2; D: .; size: .; DNA: TGTGCCAGCAGTTTGGCTGCCAGTACTGGGGAGCTGTTTTTT; CDR3: CASSLAASTGELFF
V: TRBV12-2; J: TRBJ2-3; D: .; size: .; DNA: TGTGCAAGTCGCCCACAACGGACTAGCGGAAGTACAGATACGCAGTATTTT; CDR3: CASRPQRTSGSTDTQYF
V: TRBV5-6; J: TRBJ1-1; D: .; size: .; DNA: TGTGCCAGCAGCTTGGTTTTTAACACTGAAGCTTTCTTT; CDR3: CASSLVFNTEAFF
V: TRBV4-1; J: TRBJ1-5; D: TRBD1; size: .; DNA: TGCGCCAGCGGGACAGGGAATCAGCCCCAGCATTTT; CDR3: CASGTGNQPQHF
V: TRBV9; J: TRBJ1-2; D: .; size: .; DNA: TGTGCCAGCAGCGTAGCTACAGGCGGGGGCAATGGCTACACCTTC; CDR3: CASSVATGGGNGYTF